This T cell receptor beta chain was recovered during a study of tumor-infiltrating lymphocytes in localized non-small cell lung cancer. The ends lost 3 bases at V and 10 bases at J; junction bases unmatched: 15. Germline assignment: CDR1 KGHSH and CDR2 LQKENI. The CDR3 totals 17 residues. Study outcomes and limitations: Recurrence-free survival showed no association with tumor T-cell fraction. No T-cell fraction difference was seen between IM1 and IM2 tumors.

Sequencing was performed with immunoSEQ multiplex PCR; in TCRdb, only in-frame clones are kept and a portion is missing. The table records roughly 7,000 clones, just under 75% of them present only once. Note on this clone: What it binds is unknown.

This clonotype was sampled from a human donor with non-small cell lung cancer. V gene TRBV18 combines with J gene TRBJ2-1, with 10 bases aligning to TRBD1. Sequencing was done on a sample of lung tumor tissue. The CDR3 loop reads CASSPPGTGVTDGEQFF. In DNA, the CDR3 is TGTGCCAGCTCACCCCCCGGGACAGGGGTCACGGACGGGGAGCAGTTCTTC.